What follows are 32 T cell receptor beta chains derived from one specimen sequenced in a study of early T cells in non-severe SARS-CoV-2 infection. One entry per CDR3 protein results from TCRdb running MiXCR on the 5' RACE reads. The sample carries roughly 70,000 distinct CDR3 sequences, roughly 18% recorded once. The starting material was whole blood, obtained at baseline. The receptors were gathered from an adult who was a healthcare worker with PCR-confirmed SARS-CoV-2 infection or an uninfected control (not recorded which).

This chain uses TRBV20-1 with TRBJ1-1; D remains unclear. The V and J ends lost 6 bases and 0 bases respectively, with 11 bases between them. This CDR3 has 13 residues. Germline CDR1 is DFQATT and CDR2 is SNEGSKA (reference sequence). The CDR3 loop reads CSASTQMNTEAFF. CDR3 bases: TGCAGTGCCTCGACCCAGATGAACACTGAAGCTTTCTTT.

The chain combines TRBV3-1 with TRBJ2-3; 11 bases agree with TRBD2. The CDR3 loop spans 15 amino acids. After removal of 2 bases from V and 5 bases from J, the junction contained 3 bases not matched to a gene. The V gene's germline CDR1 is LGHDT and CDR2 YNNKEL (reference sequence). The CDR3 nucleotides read TGTGCCAGCAGCCAAATTAGCGGGGGGGTAGATACGCAGTATTTT. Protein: CASSQISGGVDTQYF.

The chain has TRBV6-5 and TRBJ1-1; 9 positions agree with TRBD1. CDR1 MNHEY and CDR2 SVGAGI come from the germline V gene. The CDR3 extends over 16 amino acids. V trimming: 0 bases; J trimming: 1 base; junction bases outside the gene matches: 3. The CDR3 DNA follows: TGTGCCAGCAGTTACTCACAGGGGGCGGGGAACACTGAAGCTTTCTTT. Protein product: CASSYSQGAGNTEAFF.

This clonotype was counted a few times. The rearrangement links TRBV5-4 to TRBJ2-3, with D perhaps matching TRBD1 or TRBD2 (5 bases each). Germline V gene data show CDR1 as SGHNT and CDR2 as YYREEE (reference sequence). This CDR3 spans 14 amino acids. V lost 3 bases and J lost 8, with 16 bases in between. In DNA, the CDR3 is TGTGCCAGCAGCTCCATCACTGGGGGTACTACGCAGTATTTT. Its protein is CASSSITGGTTQYF.

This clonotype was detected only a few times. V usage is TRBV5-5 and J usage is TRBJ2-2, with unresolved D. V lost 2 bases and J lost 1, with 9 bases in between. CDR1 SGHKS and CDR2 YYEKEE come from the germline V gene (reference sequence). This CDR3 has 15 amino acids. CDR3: CASSLNRLNTGELFF. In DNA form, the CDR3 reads TGTGCCAGCAGCTTAAACAGACTGAACACCGGGGAGCTGTTTTTT.

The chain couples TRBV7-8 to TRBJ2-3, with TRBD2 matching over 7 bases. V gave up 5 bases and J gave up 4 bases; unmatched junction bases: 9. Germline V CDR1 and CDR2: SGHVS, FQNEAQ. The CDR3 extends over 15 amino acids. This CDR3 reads CASSSGTYGPDTQYF. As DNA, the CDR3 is TGTGCCAGCAGCAGCGGGACTTATGGGCCAGATACGCAGTATTTT. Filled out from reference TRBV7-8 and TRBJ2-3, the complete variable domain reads GAGVSQSPRYKVAKRGQDVALRCDPISGHVSLFWYQQALGQGPEFLTYFQNEAQLDKSGLPSDRFFAERPEGSVSTLKIQRTQQEDSAVYLCASSSGTYGPDTQYFGPGTRLTVL.

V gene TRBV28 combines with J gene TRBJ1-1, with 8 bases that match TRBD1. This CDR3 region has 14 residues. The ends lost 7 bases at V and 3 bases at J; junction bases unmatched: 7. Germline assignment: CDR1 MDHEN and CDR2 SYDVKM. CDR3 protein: CASKQGQVYTEAFF. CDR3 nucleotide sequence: TGTGCCAGCAAACAGGGACAGGTGTACACTGAAGCTTTCTTT.

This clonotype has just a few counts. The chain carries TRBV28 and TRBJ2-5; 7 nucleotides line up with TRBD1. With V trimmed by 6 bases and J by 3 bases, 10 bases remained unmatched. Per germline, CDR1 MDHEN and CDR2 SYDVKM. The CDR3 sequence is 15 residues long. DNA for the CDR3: TGTGCCAGCAGACTAACCGGGACAGACAAAGAGACCCAGTACTTC. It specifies CASRLTGTDKETQYF.

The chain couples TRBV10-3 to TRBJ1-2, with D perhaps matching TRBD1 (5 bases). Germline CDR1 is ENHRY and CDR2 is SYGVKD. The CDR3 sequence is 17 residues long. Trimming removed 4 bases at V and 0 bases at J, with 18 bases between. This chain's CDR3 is CAISVDRAHPSNYGYTF. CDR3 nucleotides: TGTGCCATCAGTGTAGACAGAGCGCACCCCTCTAACTATGGCTACACCTTC.

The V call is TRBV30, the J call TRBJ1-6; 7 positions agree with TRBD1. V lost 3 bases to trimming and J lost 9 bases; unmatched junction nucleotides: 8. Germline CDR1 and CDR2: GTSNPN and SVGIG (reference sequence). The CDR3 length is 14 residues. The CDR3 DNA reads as TGTGCCTGGAGCCCAGGACAGGAAATTTCACCCCTCCACTTT. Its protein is CAWSPGQEISPLHF.

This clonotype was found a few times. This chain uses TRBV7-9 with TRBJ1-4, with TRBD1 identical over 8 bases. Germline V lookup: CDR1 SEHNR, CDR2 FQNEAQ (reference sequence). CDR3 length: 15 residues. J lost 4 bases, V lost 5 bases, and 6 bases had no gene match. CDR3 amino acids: CASSGGDRSNEKLFF. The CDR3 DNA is TGTGCCAGCAGCGGAGGGGACAGGAGTAATGAAAAACTGTTTTTT. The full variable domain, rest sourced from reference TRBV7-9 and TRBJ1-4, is DTGVSQNPRHKITKRGQNVTFRCDPISEHNRLYWYRQTLGQGPEFLTYFQNEAQLEKSRLLSDRFSAERPKGSFSTLEIQRTEQGDSAMYLCASSGGDRSNEKLFFGSGTQLSVL.

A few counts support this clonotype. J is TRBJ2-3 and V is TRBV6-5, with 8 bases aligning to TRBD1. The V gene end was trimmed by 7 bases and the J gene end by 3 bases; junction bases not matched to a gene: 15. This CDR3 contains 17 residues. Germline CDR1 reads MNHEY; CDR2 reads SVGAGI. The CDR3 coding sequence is TGTGCCAGCACCCCACCTCCGGGCAGGGGGCAAACAGATACGCAGTATTTT. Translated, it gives CASTPPPGRGQTDTQYF.

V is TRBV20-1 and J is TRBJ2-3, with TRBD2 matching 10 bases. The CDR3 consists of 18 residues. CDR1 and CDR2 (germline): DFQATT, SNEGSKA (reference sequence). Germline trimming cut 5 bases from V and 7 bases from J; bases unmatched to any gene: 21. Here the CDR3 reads CSAGKILAGDISGNTQYF. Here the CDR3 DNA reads TGCAGTGCTGGGAAAATCCTAGCGGGAGATATTAGTGGGAATACGCAGTATTTT.

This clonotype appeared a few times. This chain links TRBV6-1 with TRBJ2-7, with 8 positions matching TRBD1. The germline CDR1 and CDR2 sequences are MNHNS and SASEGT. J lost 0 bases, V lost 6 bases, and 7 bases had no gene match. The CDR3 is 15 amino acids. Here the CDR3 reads CASRAGTGSSYEQYF. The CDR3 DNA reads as TGTGCCAGCAGGGCCGGGACAGGAAGCTCCTACGAGCAGTACTTC.

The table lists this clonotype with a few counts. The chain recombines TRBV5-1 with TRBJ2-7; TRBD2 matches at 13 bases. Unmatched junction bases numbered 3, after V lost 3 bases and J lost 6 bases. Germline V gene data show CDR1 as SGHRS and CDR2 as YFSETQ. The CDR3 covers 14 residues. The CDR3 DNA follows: TGCGCCAGCAGCTCATGGACTAGCGGGAGCGAGCAGTACTTC. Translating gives CASSSWTSGSEQYF.

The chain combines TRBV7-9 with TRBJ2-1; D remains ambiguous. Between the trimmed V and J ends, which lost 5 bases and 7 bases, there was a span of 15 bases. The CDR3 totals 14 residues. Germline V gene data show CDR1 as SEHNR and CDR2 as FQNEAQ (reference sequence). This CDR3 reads CASSPIGDGNEQFF. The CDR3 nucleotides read TGTGCCAGCAGCCCCATTGGGGATGGGAATGAGCAGTTCTTC.

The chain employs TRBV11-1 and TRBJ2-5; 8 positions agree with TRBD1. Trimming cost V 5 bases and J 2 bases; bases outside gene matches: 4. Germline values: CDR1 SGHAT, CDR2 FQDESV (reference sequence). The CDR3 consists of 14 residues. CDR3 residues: CASSGQGVQETQYF. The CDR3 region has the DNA TGTGCCAGCAGCGGACAGGGAGTACAAGAGACCCAGTACTTC.

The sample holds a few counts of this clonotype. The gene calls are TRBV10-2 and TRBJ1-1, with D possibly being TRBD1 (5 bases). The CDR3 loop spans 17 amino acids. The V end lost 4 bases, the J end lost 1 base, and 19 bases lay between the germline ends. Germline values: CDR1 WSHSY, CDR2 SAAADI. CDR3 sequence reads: CASSGNRDGYSNTEAFF. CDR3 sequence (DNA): TGCGCCAGCAGTGGTAACCGGGACGGCTATTCGAACACTGAAGCTTTCTTT.

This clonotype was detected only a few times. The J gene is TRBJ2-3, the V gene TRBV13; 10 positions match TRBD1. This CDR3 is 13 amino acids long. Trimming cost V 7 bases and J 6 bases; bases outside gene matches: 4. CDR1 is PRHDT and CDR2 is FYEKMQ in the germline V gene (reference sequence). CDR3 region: CASMTGGSDTQYF. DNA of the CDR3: TGTGCCAGCATGACAGGGGGCTCGGATACGCAGTATTTT.

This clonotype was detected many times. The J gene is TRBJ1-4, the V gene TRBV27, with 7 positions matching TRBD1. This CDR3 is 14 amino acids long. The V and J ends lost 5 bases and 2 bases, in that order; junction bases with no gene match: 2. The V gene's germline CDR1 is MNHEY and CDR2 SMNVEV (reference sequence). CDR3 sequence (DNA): TGTGCCAGCAGTGGGACAGCCACTAATGAAAAACTGTTTTTT. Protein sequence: CASSGTATNEKLFF.

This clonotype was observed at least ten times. The CDR3, as DNA: TGTGCCAGCAGTTTGAGGGGGGCGAACACTGAAGCTTTCTTT. Amino acid sequence: CASSLRGANTEAFF. The V call is TRBV27, the J call TRBJ1-1, with D possibly matching TRBD1 (6 bases). Between the trimmed V and J ends, which lost 3 bases and 1 base, there was a span of 9 bases. This CDR3 has 14 residues. Germline CDR1 and CDR2: MNHEY and SMNVEV (reference sequence).

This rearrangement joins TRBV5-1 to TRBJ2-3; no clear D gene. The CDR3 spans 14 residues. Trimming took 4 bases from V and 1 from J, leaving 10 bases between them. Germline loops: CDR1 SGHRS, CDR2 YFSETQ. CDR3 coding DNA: TGCGCCAGCAGCCCCGAATTCGGCACAGATACGCAGTATTTT. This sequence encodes CASSPEFGTDTQYF.

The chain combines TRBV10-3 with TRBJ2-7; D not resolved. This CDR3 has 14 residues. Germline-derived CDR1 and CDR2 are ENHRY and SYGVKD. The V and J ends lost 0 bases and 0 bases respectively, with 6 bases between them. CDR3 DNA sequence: TGTGCCATCAGTGAGTCGCAGAGCTCCTACGAGCAGTACTTC. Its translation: CAISESQSSYEQYF.

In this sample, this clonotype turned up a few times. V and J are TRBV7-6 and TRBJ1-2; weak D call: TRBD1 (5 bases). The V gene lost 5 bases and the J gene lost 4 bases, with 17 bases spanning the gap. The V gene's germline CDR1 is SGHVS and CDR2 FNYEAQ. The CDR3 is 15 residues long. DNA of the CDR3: TGTGCCAGCAGCCCCCAGGGTGGGCTTCCCTATGGCTACACCTTC. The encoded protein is CASSPQGGLPYGYTF.

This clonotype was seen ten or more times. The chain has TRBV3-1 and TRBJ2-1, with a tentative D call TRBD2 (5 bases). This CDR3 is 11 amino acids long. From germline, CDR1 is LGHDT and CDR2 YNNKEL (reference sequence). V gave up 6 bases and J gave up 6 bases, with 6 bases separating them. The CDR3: CASRGSNEQFF. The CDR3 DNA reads TGTGCCAGCAGGGGGAGCAATGAGCAGTTCTTC.

The CDR3 DNA reads TGTGCCAGCAGTTTATCGGGTAGTAGCAATCAGCCCCAGCATTTT. Its protein product is CASSLSGSSNQPQHF. The chain is built from TRBV28 and TRBJ1-5, with D hard to call. The CDR3 is 15 residues long. Germline CDR1 and CDR2: MDHEN and SYDVKM. Trimming cost V 1 base and J 0 bases, with 7 bases left between them.

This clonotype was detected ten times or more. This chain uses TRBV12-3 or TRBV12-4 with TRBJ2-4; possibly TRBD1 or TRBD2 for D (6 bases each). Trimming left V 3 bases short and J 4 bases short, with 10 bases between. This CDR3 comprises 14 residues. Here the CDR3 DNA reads TGTGCCAGCAGTTTGGGGGGCGCGAAAAACATTCAGTACTTC. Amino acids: CASSLGGAKNIQYF.

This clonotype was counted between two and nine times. CDR3 bases: TGTGCCAGCAGTAGGGACAGAATCACTGAAGCTTTCTTT. Amino acid sequence: CASSRDRITEAFF. The chain is built from TRBV6-6 and TRBJ1-1; 7 positions match TRBD1. Germline CDR1 reads MNHNY; CDR2 reads SVGAGI (reference sequence). This CDR3 has 13 amino acids. V dropped 5 bases and J dropped 4; count of bases not matched to a gene: 4.

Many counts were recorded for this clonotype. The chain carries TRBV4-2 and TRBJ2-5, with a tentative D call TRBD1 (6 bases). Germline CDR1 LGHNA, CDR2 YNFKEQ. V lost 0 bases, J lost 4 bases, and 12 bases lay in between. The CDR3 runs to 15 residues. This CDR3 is CASSQDVGARETQYF. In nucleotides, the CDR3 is TGTGCCAGCAGCCAAGATGTGGGGGCGCGAGAGACCCAGTACTTC.

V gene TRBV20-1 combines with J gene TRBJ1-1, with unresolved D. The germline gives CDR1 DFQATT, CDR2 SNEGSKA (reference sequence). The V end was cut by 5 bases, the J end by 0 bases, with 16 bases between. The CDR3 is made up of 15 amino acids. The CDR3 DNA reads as TGCAGTGCTGTAGTCCGTGGGGTGCTGAACACTGAAGCTTTCTTT. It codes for CSAVVRGVLNTEAFF.

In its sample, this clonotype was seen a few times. This CDR3 reads CAISWTGNRDTQYF. CDR3 coding DNA: TGTGCCATCAGTTGGACAGGGAATCGTGATACGCAGTATTTT. V is TRBV10-3 and J is TRBJ2-3; 8 nucleotides align to TRBD1. This CDR3 contains 14 residues. Looked up from germline, CDR1 is ENHRY and CDR2 is SYGVKD. V shed 5 bases and J 6 bases; nucleotides not matched to a gene: 7.

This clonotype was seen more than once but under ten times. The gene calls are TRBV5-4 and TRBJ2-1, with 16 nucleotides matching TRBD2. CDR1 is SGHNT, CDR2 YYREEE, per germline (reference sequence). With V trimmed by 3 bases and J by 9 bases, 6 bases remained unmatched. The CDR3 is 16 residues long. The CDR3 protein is CASSSGTSGGASEQFF. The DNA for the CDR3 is TGTGCCAGCAGCTCCGGGACTAGCGGGGGGGCGAGTGAGCAGTTCTTC.